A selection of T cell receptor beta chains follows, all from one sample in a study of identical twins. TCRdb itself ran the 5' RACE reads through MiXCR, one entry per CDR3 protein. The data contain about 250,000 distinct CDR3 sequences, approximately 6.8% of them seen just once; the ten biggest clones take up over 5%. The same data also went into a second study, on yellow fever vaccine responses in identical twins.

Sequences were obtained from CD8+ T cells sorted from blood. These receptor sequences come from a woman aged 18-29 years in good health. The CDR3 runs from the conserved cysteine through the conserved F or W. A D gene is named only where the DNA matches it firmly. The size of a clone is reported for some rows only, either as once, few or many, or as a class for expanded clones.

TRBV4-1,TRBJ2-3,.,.,CASSQDFRTDTQYF,TGCGCCAGCAGCCAAGATTTCCGCACAGATACGCAGTATTTT
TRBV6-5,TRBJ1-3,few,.,CASSYSGELSGNTIYF,TGTGCCAGCAGTTACTCGGGGGAACTCTCTGGAAACACCATATATTTT
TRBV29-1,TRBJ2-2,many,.,CSVEKGDGTGELFF,TGCAGCGTTGAAAAAGGGGACGGCACCGGGGAGCTGTTTTTT
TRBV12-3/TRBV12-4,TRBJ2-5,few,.,CASSTGTRQETQYF,TGTGCCAGCAGTACAGGGACAAGACAAGAGACCCAGTACTTC
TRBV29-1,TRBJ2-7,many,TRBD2,CSVEVAGDRYEQYF,TGCAGCGTTGAAGTAGCGGGAGATCGCTACGAGCAGTACTTC
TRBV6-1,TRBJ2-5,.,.,CASIQGGAVETQYF,TGTGCCAGCATCCAGGGGGGAGCTGTGGAGACCCAGTACTTC
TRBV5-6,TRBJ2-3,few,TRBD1,CASSLAGTGFRGADTQYF,TGTGCCAGCAGCTTGGCCGGGACAGGGTTCAGAGGCGCAGATACGCAGTATTTT
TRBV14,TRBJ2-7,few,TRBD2,CASSHNPSGRSSYEQYF,TGTGCCAGCAGCCACAATCCTAGCGGGAGATCGTCCTACGAGCAGTACTTC
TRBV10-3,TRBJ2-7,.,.,CAISGAPGPYEQYF,TGTGCCATCAGTGGGGCACCAGGACCCTACGAGCAGTACTTC
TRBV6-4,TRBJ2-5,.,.,CASSNRASETQYF,TGTGCCAGCAGCAATCGGGCCTCAGAGACCCAGTACTTC
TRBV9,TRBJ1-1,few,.,CASGTPTARAEAFF,TGTGCCAGCGGAACCCCAACGGCGAGGGCTGAAGCTTTCTTT
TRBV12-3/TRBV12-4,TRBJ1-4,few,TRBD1,CASRSGQNEKLFF,TGTGCCAGCAGGTCGGGACAGAATGAAAAACTGTTTTTT
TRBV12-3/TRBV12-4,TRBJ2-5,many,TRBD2,CASSFGASGQETQYF,TGTGCCAGCAGTTTCGGGGCTAGCGGTCAAGAGACCCAGTACTTC